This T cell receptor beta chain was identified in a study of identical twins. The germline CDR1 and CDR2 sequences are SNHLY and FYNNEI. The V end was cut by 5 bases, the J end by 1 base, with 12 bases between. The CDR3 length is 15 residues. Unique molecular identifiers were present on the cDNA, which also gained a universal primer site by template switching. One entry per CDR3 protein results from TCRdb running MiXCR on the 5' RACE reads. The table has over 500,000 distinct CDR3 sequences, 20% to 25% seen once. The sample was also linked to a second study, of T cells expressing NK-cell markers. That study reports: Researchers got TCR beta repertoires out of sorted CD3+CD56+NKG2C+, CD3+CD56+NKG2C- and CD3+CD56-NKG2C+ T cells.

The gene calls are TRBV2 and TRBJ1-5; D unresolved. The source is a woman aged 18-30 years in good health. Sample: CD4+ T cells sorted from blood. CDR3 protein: CASSLGQVSNQPQHF. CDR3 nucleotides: TGTGCCAGCAGTTTAGGGCAGGTGAGCAATCAGCCCCAGCATTTT.